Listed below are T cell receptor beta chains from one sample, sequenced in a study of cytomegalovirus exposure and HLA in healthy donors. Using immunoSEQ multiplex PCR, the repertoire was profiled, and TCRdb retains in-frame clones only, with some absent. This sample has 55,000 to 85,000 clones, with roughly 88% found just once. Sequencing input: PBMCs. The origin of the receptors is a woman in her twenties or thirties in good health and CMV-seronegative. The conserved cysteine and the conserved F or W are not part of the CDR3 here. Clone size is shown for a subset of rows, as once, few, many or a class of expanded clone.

ASSVAQGGTEAF TRBV9 - TRBJ1-1
ASSQFMSSGVGNQPQH TRBV7-9 - TRBJ1-5
ASSLAHGGGGETQY TRBV7-8 - TRBJ2-5
ASSQEIPGGGSWYEQF TRBV4-2 - TRBJ2-1
ASSPRSYNEQF TRBV9 - TRBJ2-1
ASSQEQSGRLGEQY TRBV4-3 - TRBJ2-7
ASSFTENTEAF TRBV19 few TRBJ1-1
ASRPGLAGIKQY TRBV28 - TRBJ2-7
ASSLPAYEQY TRBV11-1 - TRBJ2-7
ASSLAGTFRRQF TRBV5-4 - TRBJ2-1
ASSPDRGREQY TRBV18 - TRBJ2-7
ASRDRVINTEAF TRBV19 - TRBJ1-1
ASSEGGTGAMNTEAF TRBV6-4 once TRBJ1-1
ASSSQRVGADTQY TRBV7-6 - TRBJ2-3
ASSDGQGPYGYT TRBV19 - TRBJ1-2
ASSLGGGPQETQY TRBV11-3 once TRBJ2-5
ASGENSPLH TRBV2 - TRBJ1-6
ASSPGGAADTQY TRBV6-6 - TRBJ2-3
ASSFTGRENTGELF TRBV5-4 - TRBJ2-2
ASSLSQVMNTEAF TRBV27 - TRBJ1-1
ASSLQGGRATGANVLT TRBV2 - TRBJ2-6
ASSEAGTSGYEQY TRBV2 - TRBJ2-7
ASSVGIGTRNTEAF TRBV5-1 - TRBJ1-1
ASSLLGREGDTQY TRBV28 - TRBJ2-3
ASSPQRGIADTQY TRBV7-2 - TRBJ2-3
ASSGTSGSGEQY TRBV9 - TRBJ2-7
ASRGLAGAVYEQY TRBV6-6 - TRBJ2-7
ASSEGQVQF TRBV25-1 - TRBJ2-1